These 12 T cell receptor beta chains originate from one sample sequenced in a study of molecular identifiers for immune sequencing clone quantification. Each CDR3 protein gets one entry after TCRdb re-called the PCR reads with MiXCR. This sample yields 90,000 to 120,000 distinct CDR3 sequences, of which approximately 40% are seen a single time; around 4% belongs to the top ten. The sequencing sample was made of naive CD8+ T cells from blood, with Jurkat cell RNA spiked in. The subset was: FACS-sorted CD8+CD4-CCR7+CD45RA+ naive T cells. These receptors originate from a human donor in good health. Some libraries in this study had Jurkat cell RNA spiked in.

This clonotype appeared a few times. The chain recombines TRBV6-2 or TRBV6-3 with TRBJ2-3; no reliable D call. Germline V gene lookup returns CDR1 MNHEY and CDR2 SVGEGT. Trimming removed 4 bases at V and 5 bases at J, with 13 bases between. CDR3 length equals 14 residues. CDR3 amino acids: CASSSSRKKDTQYF. The CDR3 nucleotides read TGTGCCAGCAGTTCGTCAAGAAAGAAAGATACGCAGTATTTT.

In this sample, this clonotype turned up many times. The chain couples TRBV5-6 to TRBJ2-7, with unresolved D. Germline-derived CDR1 and CDR2 are SGHDT and YYEEEE. V dropped 1 base and J dropped 2 bases, with 10 bases sitting between them. This CDR3 has 14 residues. The CDR3 is CASSLTQVTYEQYF. CDR3 sequence (DNA): TGTGCCAGCAGCTTGACTCAGGTAACCTACGAGCAGTACTTC.

This clonotype occurred once. This sequence joins TRBV28 and TRBJ2-7; 12 bases match TRBD2. Germline V CDR1 and CDR2: MDHEN, SYDVKM. CDR3 length: 16 residues. Germline trimming cut 7 bases from V and 6 bases from J; bases unmatched to any gene: 13. In nucleotides, the CDR3 is TGTGCCAGCACCCACATTGTAGGACTAGCGGGACGCGAGCAGTACTTC. Translating gives CASTHIVGLAGREQYF.

The gene calls are TRBV18 and TRBJ2-1; TRBD2 matches at 9 bases. The ends lost 0 bases at V and 5 bases at J; junction bases unmatched: 5. Germline CDR1 and CDR2: KGHSH and LQKENI. The length of the CDR3 is 16 residues. The CDR3 bases are TGTGCCAGCTCACCACCGGGACTAGCAGGACACAATGAGCAGTTCTTC. Encoded protein: CASSPPGLAGHNEQFF.

This clonotype has at least ten counts. At one boundary the junction diverges from the germline segment, which might be a read error. The chain recombines TRBV7-9 with TRBJ2-7, with a weak D call TRBD2 (6 bases). In germline, CDR1 is SEHNR, CDR2 FQNEAQ (reference sequence). The CDR3 totals 14 residues. CDR3 sequence: CASSLGGETYEQYF. In nucleotides, the CDR3 is TGTGCCAGCAGTTTAGGCGGGGAAACCTACGAGCAGTACTTC.

This clonotype was observed a few times. The rearrangement uses TRBV27 and TRBJ2-5; D is uncertain. This CDR3 comprises 14 residues. Trimming stripped 5 bases from V and 4 bases from J, with 14 bases between. Germline lookup yields CDR1 MNHEY and CDR2 SMNVEV (reference sequence). CDR3 bases: TGTGCCAGCAGTACCCATATCGGGTCAGAGACCCAGTACTTC. Amino acid sequence: CASSTHIGSETQYF.

This clonotype has just one count. A clone one base away is much larger, so this may be a read error. The rearrangement joins TRBV20-1 to TRBJ1-1; D is perhaps TRBD1 (6 bases). This CDR3 contains 15 residues. The ends were cut back, 5 bases at V and 4 bases at J, with 20 bases in the middle. The V gene's germline CDR1 is DFQATT and CDR2 SNEGSKA (reference sequence). For the CDR3, the DNA is TGCAGTGCTGCCCCCAGAGGGTCAGGGGTCACTGAAGCTTTCTTT. Translating gives CSAAPRGSGVTEAFF.

This clonotype showed up many times. One junction end disagrees with the germline gene, perhaps due to a read error. The V and J genes are TRBV29-1 and TRBJ2-1; TRBD2 agrees at 14 bases. This CDR3 is 17 amino acids long. CDR1 is SQVTM and CDR2 is ANQGSEA in the germline V gene. CDR3 amino acids: CSVEDGLAGGPYDEQFF. CDR3 nucleotides: TGCAGCGTTGAAGACGGACTAGCGGGAGGTCCCTACGATGAGCAGTTCTTC.

This clonotype was counted at least ten times. The chain carries TRBV7-6 and TRBJ2-7; D is unresolved. The germline V gene has CDR1 SGHVS and CDR2 FNYEAQ. The CDR3 sequence is 15 residues long. Trimming took 5 bases from V and 1 from J, leaving 15 bases between them. The CDR3 nucleotides read TGTGCCAGCAGCCCCAGCCCCGGGCTATCCTACGAGCAGTACTTC. Amino acid sequence: CASSPSPGLSYEQYF.

This chain links TRBV6-5 with TRBJ2-7; D gene unclear. Between the trimmed V and J ends, which lost 0 bases and 5 bases, there was a span of 11 bases. Germline V gene data show CDR1 as MNHEY and CDR2 as SVGAGI. This CDR3 spans 14 amino acids. CDR3 sequence reads: CASSYSSSTNEQYF. The CDR3, as DNA: TGTGCCAGCAGTTACTCAAGTAGCACCAACGAGCAGTACTTC.

Ten or more counts support this clonotype. The rearrangement uses TRBV5-4 and TRBJ1-2; 7 bases are a match to TRBD1. Losses at the gene ends were 5 bases for V and 8 bases for J; bases not matched to a gene: 9. Germline values: CDR1 SGHNT, CDR2 YYREEE (reference sequence). CDR3 length: 13 residues. As DNA, the CDR3 is TGTGCCAGCAGAGCGGGTGGAGGGGGCGGCTACACCTTC. Its protein product is CASRAGGGGGYTF. The full variable domain, rest sourced from reference TRBV5-4 and TRBJ1-2, is ETGVTQSPTHLIKTRGQQVTLRCSSQSGHNTVSWYQQALGQGPQFIFQYYREEENGRGNFPPRFSGLQFPNYSSELNVNALELDDSALYLCASRAGGGGGYTFGSGTRLTVV.

The chain recombines TRBV13 with TRBJ2-5; 13 bases match TRBD2. The V gene's germline CDR1 is PRHDT and CDR2 FYEKMQ (reference sequence). Trimming at V came to 6 bases and at J to 5 bases, leaving 9 bases not matched to a gene. There are 16 residues in the CDR3. Here the CDR3 reads CASSYRTSGSSETQYF. The CDR3 DNA is TGTGCCAGCAGTTATCGGACTAGCGGGAGTAGTGAGACCCAGTACTTC.